The T cell receptor (beta chain) described here comes from a study of T-cell reconstitution after alpha-beta-depleted transplantation in children. During its preparation, the TCRbeta library received unique molecular identifiers. TCRdb used MiXCR to reprocess the PCR reads, holding one entry per CDR3 protein. The sample consists of 600,000 to 700,000 distinct CDR3 sequences, 15% to 20% of them appearing once. This clonotype appeared a few times. The V end lost 5 bases, the J end lost 0 bases, and 14 bases lay between the germline ends. The CDR3 extends over 15 amino acids. Germline CDR1 and CDR2: SGHDT and YYEEEE.

This chain joins TRBV5-6 and TRBJ1-1; D unresolved. This TCR was recovered from a human donor who donated a stem cell graft to a child with acute myeloid leukemia. The specimen was PBMCs from the stem cell graft donor, collected from the stem cell graft. The CDR3 region is CASSFISSMNTEAFF. CDR3 in DNA: TGTGCCAGCAGTTTTATTAGCTCCATGAACACTGAAGCTTTCTTT.